This TCR beta chain was retrieved from a study of graft-versus-host responses after intestinal transplantation. Turning to the study itself: As for transplant type, recipients had multivisceral, liver-intestinal, or isolated intestinal grafts. For two to four years after anti-thymocyte globulin induction, all recipients took tacrolimus and steroids.

Remarks on this clone: Its matching antigen is unknown.

Produced via immunoSEQ multiplex PCR; TCRdb's table is partial and in-frame only. The data hold about 12,000 clones, with 93% observed a single time. Study findings and constraints: Researchers found GvH clones in recipient marrow, and some showed up first in ileum or blood.

The V gene end was trimmed by 3 bases and the J gene end by 4 bases; junction bases not matched to a gene: 5. The germline CDR1 and CDR2 sequences are KGHSH and LQKENI. The CDR3 sequence is 15 residues long. Sequencing used PBMCs, obtained around 110 days after intestinal transplant. The chain couples TRBV18 to TRBJ1-1; 10 positions match TRBD1. This TCR derives from a human patient who received an intestinal transplant, so some T cells may come from the graft donor. The CDR3 DNA sequence: TGTGCCAGCTCACCCCGACAGGGGGCGCCCACTGAAGCTTTCTTT. Amino acid sequence: CASSPRQGAPTEAFF.